The clone carrying this TCR beta chain was detected many times. No antigen is known for it. Germline CDR1 MDHEN, CDR2 SYDVKM. The CDR3 is 14 amino acids. The J segment lost 5 bases and the V segment lost 3 bases, leaving 4 bases of the junction unmatched. The entry originates in a study of T cells in Graves' hyperthyroidism and ophthalmopathy. TCR beta CDR3 sequences were amplified from RNA transcripts. Using the HTBI primer set, a first-round RT-PCR was run on the TCR CDR3. TCRdb reanalysed the multiplex PCR reads using MiXCR and keeps one entry per CDR3 protein. The sample lists about 640,000 distinct CDR3 sequences, about 15% occurring once. Whole-study findings and limits: Blood held most thyroid clonotypes expanded above 0.001 frequency.

Not enrolled were patients with uncontrolled infection, other autoimmune disease, pregnancy or lactation. This receptor was identified in a woman between 45 and 60 years old with Graves' ophthalmopathy. The chain is built from TRBV28 and TRBJ1-1, with 9 bases aligning to TRBD1. The sequenced sample consisted of blood. In DNA form, the CDR3 reads TGTGCCAGCAGTTTTGCGGGGACAGGGACTGAAGCTTTCTTT. Its protein product is CASSFAGTGTEAFF.